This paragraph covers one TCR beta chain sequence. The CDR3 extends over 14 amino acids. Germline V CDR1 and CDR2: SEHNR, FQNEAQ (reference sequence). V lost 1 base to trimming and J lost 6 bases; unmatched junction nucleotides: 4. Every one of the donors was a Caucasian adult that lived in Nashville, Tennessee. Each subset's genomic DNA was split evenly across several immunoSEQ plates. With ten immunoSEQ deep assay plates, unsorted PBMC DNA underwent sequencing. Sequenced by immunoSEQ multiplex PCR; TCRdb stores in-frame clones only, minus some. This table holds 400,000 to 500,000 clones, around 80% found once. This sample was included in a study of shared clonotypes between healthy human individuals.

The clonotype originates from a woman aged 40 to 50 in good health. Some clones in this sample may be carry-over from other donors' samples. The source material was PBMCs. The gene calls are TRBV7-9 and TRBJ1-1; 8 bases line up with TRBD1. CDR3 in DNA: TGTGCCAGCAGCTTAGGACAGGGGATCCCTGAAGCTTTCTTT. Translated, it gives CASSLGQGIPEAFF.